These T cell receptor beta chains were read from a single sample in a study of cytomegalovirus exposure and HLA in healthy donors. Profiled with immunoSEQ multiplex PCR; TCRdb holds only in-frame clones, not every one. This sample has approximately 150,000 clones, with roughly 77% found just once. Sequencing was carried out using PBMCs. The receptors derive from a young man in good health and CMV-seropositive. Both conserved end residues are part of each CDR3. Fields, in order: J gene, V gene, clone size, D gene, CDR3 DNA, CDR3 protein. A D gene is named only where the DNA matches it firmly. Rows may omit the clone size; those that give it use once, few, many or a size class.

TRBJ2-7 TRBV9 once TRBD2 TGTGCCAGCAGCGTAGATCCAGCGGGAGTGGGCGAGCAGTACTTC CASSVDPAGVGEQYF
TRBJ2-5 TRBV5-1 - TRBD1 TGCGCCAGCAGCGAACAGACAGGGGGCGCGGAGACCCAGTACTTC CASSEQTGGAETQYF
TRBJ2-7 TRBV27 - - TGTGCCAGCAGTTTATCCCACCGTACTTCTTCCTACGAGCAGTACTTC CASSLSHRTSSYEQYF
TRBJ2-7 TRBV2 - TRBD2 TGTGCCAGCAATCCGACTAGCGGGACGTACGAGCAGTACTTC CASNPTSGTYEQYF
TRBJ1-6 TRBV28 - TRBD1 TGTGCCAGCTACAGGGGGTCCTATAATTCACCCCTCCACTTT CASYRGSYNSPLHF
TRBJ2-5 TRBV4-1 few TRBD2 TGCGCCAGCAGCGAAAGTACTAGCGGGAGAGAGACCCAGTACTTC CASSESTSGRETQYF
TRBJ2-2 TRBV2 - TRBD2 TGTGCCAGCAGGGGGACTAGCGGGAACACCGGGGAGCTGTTTTTT CASRGTSGNTGELFF
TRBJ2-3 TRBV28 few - TGTGCCAGCAGTTTATGGTCCCCGGGAGAGGCAGATACGCAGTATTTT CASSLWSPGEADTQYF
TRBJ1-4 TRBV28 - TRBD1 TGTGCCAGCAGTTTAATTGGACAGGGGGGAGAAAAACTGTTTTTT CASSLIGQGGEKLFF
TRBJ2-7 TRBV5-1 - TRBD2 TGCGCCAGCAGCTTGTTTAGCGGGAAATCCTACGAGCAGTACTTC CASSLFSGKSYEQYF
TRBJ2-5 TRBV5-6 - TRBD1 TGTGCCAGCAGCCCGACAGGGTCCCAAGAGACCCAGTACTTC CASSPTGSQETQYF
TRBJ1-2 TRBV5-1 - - TGCGCCAGCAGCTTGGGCGCCGGGGGGGACTATGGCTACACCTTC CASSLGAGGDYGYTF
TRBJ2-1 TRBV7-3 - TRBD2 TGTGCCAGCAGCTGGGGGGGAACAAATGAGCAGTTCTTC CASSWGGTNEQFF
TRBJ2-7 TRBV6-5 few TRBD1 TGTGCCAGCAGTTACTCGATAGGGGGCACTTACGAGCAGTACTTC CASSYSIGGTYEQYF
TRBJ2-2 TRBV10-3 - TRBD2 TGTGCCATCAGTGAAGCGGGAGGGTCCACCGGGGAGCTGTTTTTT CAISEAGGSTGELFF
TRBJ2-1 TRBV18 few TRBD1 TGTGCCAGCTGGGACAGCGTGGGGAGCAATGAGCAGTTCTTC CASWDSVGSNEQFF
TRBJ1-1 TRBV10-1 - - TGCGCCAGCAGGAGGACAATGAACACTGAAGCTTTCTTT CASRRTMNTEAFF
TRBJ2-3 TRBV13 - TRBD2 TGTGCCAGCAGAGAGGCGGGAGGAATTTCCACAGATACGCAGTATTTT CASREAGGISTDTQYF
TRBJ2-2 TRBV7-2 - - TGTGCCAGCACCCCCGACGGGGTCCCAGCCGGGGAGCTGTTTTTT CASTPDGVPAGELFF
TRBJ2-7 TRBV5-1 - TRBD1 TGCGCCAGCAGCTTACGGGACAGGGAACTGGGGTCCTCCTACGAGCAGTACTTC CASSLRDRELGSSYEQYF
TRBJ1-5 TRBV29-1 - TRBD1 TGCAGCGTTGTTCTAGGCGGGACAGGGGGCAATCAGCCCCAGCATTTT CSVVLGGTGGNQPQHF
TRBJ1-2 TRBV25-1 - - TGTGCCAGCAGACCCAGGGATAGCATCTATGGCTACACCTTC CASRPRDSIYGYTF
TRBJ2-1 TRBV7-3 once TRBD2 TGTGCCAGCAGCTCCCAGCGGGAGTCTGAGCAGTTCTTC CASSSQRESEQFF
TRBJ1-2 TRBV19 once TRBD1 TGTGCCAGTAGTATGGGACAGGGGGATGGCTACACCTTC CASSMGQGDGYTF
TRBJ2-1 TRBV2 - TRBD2 TGTGCCAGCAGTCAGGCGGGAGTCTCCTACAATGAGCAGTTCTTC CASSQAGVSYNEQFF
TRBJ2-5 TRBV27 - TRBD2 TGTGCCAGCAGTACCAAAGTAGCGGGAGCTTTCCAAGAGACCCAGTACTTC CASSTKVAGAFQETQYF
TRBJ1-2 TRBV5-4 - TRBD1 TGTGCCAGCGCGACAGGGAACTATGGCTACACCTTC CASATGNYGYTF
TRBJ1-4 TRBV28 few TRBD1 TGTGCCAGCAGTCGGACAGGGGCCGGAGATGAAAAACTGTTTTTT CASSRTGAGDEKLFF
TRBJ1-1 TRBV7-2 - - TGTGCCAGCAGCCTAGACCCTCGGGGGACTGAAGCTTTCTTT CASSLDPRGTEAFF
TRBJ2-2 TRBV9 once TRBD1 TGTGCCAGCAGCCCAGATTCGACAGGGGCCGGGGAGCTGTTTTTT CASSPDSTGAGELFF
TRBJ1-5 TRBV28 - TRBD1 TGTGCCAGCAGTTTTGGGGACAGGGACTACCAGCCCCAGCATTTT CASSFGDRDYQPQHF
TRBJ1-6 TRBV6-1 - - TGTGCCAGCAGCGGACAGACCGATAATTCACCCCTCCACTTT CASSGQTDNSPLHF
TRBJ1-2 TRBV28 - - TGTGCCAGCAGTTTAGGGGGCAGGGGTCACTATGGCTACACCTTC CASSLGGRGHYGYTF
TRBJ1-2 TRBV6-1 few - TGTGCCAGCAGTGAAGGGGCAGGCCCCAACTATGGCTACACCTTC CASSEGAGPNYGYTF
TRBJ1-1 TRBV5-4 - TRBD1 TGTGCCAGCAGTCTACCGGGACAGGGGTACACTGAAGCTTTCTTT CASSLPGQGYTEAFF
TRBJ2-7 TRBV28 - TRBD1 TGTGCCAGCAGTCAGACCGGGACAGGGGTTGGCTACGAGCAGTACTTC CASSQTGTGVGYEQYF
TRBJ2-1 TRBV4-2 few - TGTGCCAGCAGCCAAGAAAAGCGGTCGGTTGGGAATGAGCAGTTCTTC CASSQEKRSVGNEQFF
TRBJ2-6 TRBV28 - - TGTGCCAGCAGTTTCTTGCTCGGTGGGGCCAACGTCCTGACTTTC CASSFLLGGANVLTF
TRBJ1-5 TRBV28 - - TGTGCCAGCAGTTTTTGGGAGATAAATCAGCCCCAGCATTTT CASSFWEINQPQHF
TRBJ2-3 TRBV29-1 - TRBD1 TGCAGCGTCGAGGGACAGGGTTTAACAGATACGCAGTATTTT CSVEGQGLTDTQYF
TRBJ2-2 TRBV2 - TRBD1 TGTGCCAGGACAGGGGAGTGGAACACCGGGGAGCTGTTTTTT CARTGEWNTGELFF
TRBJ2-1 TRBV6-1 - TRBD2 TGTGCCAGCAGTGAACGCGCGGGAGGGATAAATGAGCAGTTCTTC CASSERAGGINEQFF
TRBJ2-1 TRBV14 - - TGTGCCAGCAGCCAAGTCAGGGATGAGCAGTTCTTC CASSQVRDEQFF
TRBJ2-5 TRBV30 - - TGTGCCTGGAGTGTACGGGGCAGGGGTTTGGCTCAAGAGACCCAGTACTTC CAWSVRGRGLAQETQYF
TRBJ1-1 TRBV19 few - TGTGCCAGTAGGGCCGCGGAGAACACTGAAGCTTTCTTT CASRAAENTEAFF
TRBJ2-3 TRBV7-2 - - TGTGCCAGCAGCCCGGGGAGCGCGAGCACAGATACGCAGTATTTT CASSPGSASTDTQYF
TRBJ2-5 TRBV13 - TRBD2 TGTGCCAGCAGCCCTGTTAGTCCGGGACTAGGAGGTCGGGAGACCCAGTACTTC CASSPVSPGLGGRETQYF
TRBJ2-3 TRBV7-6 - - TGTGCCAGCAGGCGGGATTACCCGGATACGCAGTATTTT CASRRDYPDTQYF
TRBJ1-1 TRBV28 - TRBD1 TGTGCCAGCAGAGTACAGGGGGCGAGGAACTCTGAAGCTTTCTTT CASRVQGARNSEAFF
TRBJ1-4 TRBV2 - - TGTGCCAGCAGTGACAGGGTGTCAGGTGAAAAACTGTTTTTT CASSDRVSGEKLFF
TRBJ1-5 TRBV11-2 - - TGTGCCAGCAGCCTGCAGGACAGCAGAAATCAGCCCCAGCATTTT CASSLQDSRNQPQHF
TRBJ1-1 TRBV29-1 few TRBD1 TGCAGCGTCTCACAGGGGGTTAGCACTGAAGCTTTCTTT CSVSQGVSTEAFF
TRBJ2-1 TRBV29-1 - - TGCAGCGTTGTGCCGGGACTCACTCAGTTCTTC CSVVPGLTQFF
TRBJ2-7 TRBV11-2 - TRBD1 TGTGCCAGCAGCTTAAAAACAGGGGGTCCCTACGAGCAGTACTTC CASSLKTGGPYEQYF
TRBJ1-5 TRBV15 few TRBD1 TGTGCCACCAGCAGGGGCCGAGGACAGGGCTTTTTGCCCCAGCATTTT CATSRGRGQGFLPQHF
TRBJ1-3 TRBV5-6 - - TGTGCCAGCAGCTCGGGATTCTCTGGAAACACCATATATTTT CASSSGFSGNTIYF
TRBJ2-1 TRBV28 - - TGTGCCAGCAGGCCATGGGGGACAAACAATGAGCAGTTCTTC CASRPWGTNNEQFF